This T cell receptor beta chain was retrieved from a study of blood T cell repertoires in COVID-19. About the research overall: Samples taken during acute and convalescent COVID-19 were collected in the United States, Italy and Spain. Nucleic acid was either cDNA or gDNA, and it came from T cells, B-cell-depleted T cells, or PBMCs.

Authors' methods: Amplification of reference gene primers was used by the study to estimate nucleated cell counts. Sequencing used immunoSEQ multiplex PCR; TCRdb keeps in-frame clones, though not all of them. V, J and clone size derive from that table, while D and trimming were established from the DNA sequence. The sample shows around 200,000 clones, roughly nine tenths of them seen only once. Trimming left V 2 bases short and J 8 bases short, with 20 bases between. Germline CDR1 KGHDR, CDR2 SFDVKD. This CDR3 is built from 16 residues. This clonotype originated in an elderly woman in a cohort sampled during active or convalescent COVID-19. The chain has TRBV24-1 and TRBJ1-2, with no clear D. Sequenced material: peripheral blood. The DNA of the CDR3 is TGTGCCACCAGTGATTATGGCCTGGGGAGCGGGTACGGCTACACCTTC. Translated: CATSDYGLGSGYGYTF.